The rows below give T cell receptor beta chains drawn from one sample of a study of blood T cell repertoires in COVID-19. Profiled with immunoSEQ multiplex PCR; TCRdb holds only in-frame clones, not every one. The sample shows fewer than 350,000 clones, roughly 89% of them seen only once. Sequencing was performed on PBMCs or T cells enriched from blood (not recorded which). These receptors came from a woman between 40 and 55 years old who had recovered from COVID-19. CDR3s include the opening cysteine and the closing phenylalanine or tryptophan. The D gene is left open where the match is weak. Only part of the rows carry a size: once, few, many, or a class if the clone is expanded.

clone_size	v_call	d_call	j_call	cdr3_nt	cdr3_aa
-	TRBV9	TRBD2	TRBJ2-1	TGTGCCAGCAGCGTAGTGCCGGGGCCGGGAGGGGGTCATGAGCAGTTCTTC	CASSVVPGPGGGHEQFF
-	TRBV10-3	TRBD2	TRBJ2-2	TGTGCCATCAGTGAGCCCCGAAGCGGGGAGATCACCGGGGAGCTGTTTTTT	CAISEPRSGEITGELFF
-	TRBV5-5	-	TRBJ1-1	TGTGCCAGCAGCTTGGAGTGGGGGGAGGTAGCTTTCTTT	CASSLEWGEVAFF
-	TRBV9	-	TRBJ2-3	TGTGCCAGCAGCACCGGGACTTTAGATACGCAGTATTTT	CASSTGTLDTQYF
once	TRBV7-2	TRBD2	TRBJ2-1	TGTGCCAGCAGCATCTCAGGGACTAGCGGCCACAATGAGCAGTTCTTC	CASSISGTSGHNEQFF
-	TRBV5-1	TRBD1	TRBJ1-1	TGCGCCAGCAGCTGGACGGGACAGGGAGGGGTATCTGAAGCTTTCTTT	CASSWTGQGGVSEAFF
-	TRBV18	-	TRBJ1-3	TGTGCCAGCTCACCATCAGGCCCCACCTCTGGAAACACCATATATTTT	CASSPSGPTSGNTIYF
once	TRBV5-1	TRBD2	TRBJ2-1	TGCGCCAGCAGGACGACTAGCGGGAGGGCGGGGTCATTTGAGCAGTTCTTC	CASRTTSGRAGSFEQFF
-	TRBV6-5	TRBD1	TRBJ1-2	TGTGCCAGCAAAAGGACAGGGGATCGGGGCTACACCTTC	CASKRTGDRGYTF
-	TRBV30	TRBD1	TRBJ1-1	TGTGCCTGGAGTACGACAGGGTTTAGTGAAGCTTTCTTT	CAWSTTGFSEAFF
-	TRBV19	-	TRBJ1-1	TGTGCCAGTAAGTTTTGGCGGGGGAAGGTAGCTTTCTTT	CASKFWRGKVAFF
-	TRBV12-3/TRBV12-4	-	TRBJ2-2	TGTGCCAGCAGTTTTACGCGTGGCGGGGAGCTGTTTTTT	CASSFTRGGELFF
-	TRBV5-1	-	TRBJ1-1	TGCGCCAGCAGCTTGCGGGACTGGAACACTGAAGCTTTCTTT	CASSLRDWNTEAFF
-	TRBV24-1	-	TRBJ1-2	TGTGCCACCAGTGACTCTCACTATGGCTACACCTTC	CATSDSHYGYTF
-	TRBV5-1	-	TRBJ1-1	TGCGCCAGCAGCCCGGGGGTTGGGATGGACACTGAAGCTTTCTTT	CASSPGVGMDTEAFF
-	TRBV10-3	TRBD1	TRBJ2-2	TGTGCCATCTCGACTTGGGGCAGGGGGTCCGGGGAGCTGTTTTTT	CAISTWGRGSGELFF
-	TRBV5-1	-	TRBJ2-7	TGCGCCAGCAGCCCCTATGCCAGGGGATCAGGGTACGAGCAGTACTTC	CASSPYARGSGYEQYF
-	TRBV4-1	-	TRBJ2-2	TGCGCCAGCAGCCAAGTCCCATCCGGGGAGCTGTTTTTT	CASSQVPSGELFF
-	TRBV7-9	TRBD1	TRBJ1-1	TGTGCCAGCAGGGAAGACAGGGTAACTGAAGCTTTCTTT	CASREDRVTEAFF
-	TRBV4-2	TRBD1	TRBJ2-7	TGTGCCAGCAGCCGCGACAGGGGGCAGGATTGGGACGAGCAGTACTTC	CASSRDRGQDWDEQYF
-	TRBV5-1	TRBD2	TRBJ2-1	TGCGCCAGCAGCTTAGCGGGGAGTAATTTCGATGAGCAGTTCTTC	CASSLAGSNFDEQFF
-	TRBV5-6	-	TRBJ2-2	TGTGCCAGCAGCTTGGCAGGACACCCGAACACCGGGGAGCTGTTTTTT	CASSLAGHPNTGELFF
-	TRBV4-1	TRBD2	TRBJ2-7	TGCGCCAGCAGCCAAGATTTGAATACGGCTAGCGGGTACGAGCAGTACTTC	CASSQDLNTASGYEQYF
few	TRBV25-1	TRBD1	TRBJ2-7	TGTGCCAGCAGTGCGACAGGGACCTCCTACGAGCAGTACTTC	CASSATGTSYEQYF
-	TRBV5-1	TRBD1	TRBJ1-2	TGCGCCAGCGGCATTCCCGGGACAGGGGAAAAGAATGGCTACACCTTC	CASGIPGTGEKNGYTF
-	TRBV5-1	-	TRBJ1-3	TGCGCCAGCAGTCAGGCCTCTGGAAACACCATATATTTT	CASSQASGNTIYF
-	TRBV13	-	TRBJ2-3	TGTGCCAGCAGCTTGAGGAATTCCGGTACGCAGTATTTT	CASSLRNSGTQYF
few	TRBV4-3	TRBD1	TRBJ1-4	TGCGCCAGCAGCCGGAATGCCTGGACAGGGGGCGGTGAAAAACTGTTTTTT	CASSRNAWTGGGEKLFF
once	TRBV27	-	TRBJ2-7	TGTGCCAGCAGTTCCCTCCGGGGGGCCCGCTACGAGCAGTACTTC	CASSSLRGARYEQYF
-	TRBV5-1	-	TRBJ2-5	TGCGCCAGCCGTCCCACGGGGGGCGGGGAGACCCAGTACTTC	CASRPTGGGETQYF
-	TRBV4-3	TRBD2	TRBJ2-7	TGCGCCAGCAGGCCAACAAATTTTTGGGGGGGGACCGCCTACGAGCAGTACTTC	CASRPTNFWGGTAYEQYF
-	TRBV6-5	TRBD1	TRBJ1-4	TGTGCCAGCAGGGGGACAGGGTTGAGTAATGAAAAACTGTTTTTT	CASRGTGLSNEKLFF
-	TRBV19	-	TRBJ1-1	TGTGCCAGTAGTATCCCAGGCGCTGAAGCTTTCTTT	CASSIPGAEAFF
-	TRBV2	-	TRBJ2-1	TGTGCCAGCAGTGAACGTAGCAGCACCTACAATGAGCAGTTCTTC	CASSERSSTYNEQFF
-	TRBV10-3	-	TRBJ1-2	TGTGCCATCCCCGACTCGGGAGCCGGCGGCTATGGCTACACCTTC	CAIPDSGAGGYGYTF
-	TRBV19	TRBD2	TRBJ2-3	TGTGCCAGTAGTATGAGCGGGGGGCACTCAACGGCAGATACGCAGTATTTT	CASSMSGGHSTADTQYF
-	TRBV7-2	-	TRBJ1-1	TGTGCCAGCAGCTTAGGGCAGTGGAACACTGAAGCTTTCTTT	CASSLGQWNTEAFF
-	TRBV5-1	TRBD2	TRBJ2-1	TGCGCCAGCGGGGGGGACTCGCTTTACAATGAGCAGTTCTTC	CASGGDSLYNEQFF
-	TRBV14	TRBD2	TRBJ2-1	TGTGCCAGCAGCCAAGATATAAGGCTAGCGGGGAGCAATGAGCAGTTCTTC	CASSQDIRLAGSNEQFF
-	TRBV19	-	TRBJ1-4	TGTGCCAGTAGTATCCGGACCGGGACATCTTTCTTGCGAGGCTCTGAAAAACTGTTTTTT	CASSIRTGTSFLRGSEKLFF
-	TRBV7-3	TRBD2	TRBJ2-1	TGTGCCAGCAGCTTGGTGGCTAGCGGCAACAATGAGCAGTTCTTC	CASSLVASGNNEQFF